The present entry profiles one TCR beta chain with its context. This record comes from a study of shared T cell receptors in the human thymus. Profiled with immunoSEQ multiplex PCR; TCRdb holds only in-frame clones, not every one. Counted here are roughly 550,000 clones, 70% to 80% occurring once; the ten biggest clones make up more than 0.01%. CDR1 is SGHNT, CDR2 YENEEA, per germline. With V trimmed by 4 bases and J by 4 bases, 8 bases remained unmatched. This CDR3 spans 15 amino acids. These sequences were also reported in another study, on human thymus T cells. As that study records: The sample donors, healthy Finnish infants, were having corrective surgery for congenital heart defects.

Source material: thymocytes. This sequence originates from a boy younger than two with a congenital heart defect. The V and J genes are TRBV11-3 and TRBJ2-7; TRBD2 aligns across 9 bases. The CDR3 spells CASSSPRREGYEQYF. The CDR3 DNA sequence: TGTGCCAGCAGCTCCCCCCGGCGGGAGGGATACGAGCAGTACTTC.